The clone carrying this T cell receptor beta chain was observed a handful of times. The germline V and J ends were trimmed by 0 bases and 3 bases, with 12 bases remaining between them. This CDR3 has 15 amino acids. The V gene's germline CDR1 is MNHEY and CDR2 SVGAGI. This sample was taken from a study of shared clonotypes between healthy human individuals. The method was immunoSEQ multiplex PCR; TCRdb's version includes in-frame clones alone and lacks a portion of them. The table lists about 100,000 clones, approximately 65% of them singletons, with around 24% in the top ten. The sample taken for sequencing was memory CD8+ T cells sorted from blood. Sample subset: CD45RO+ cells pooled with CCR7-negative TemRA cells. The genes are TRBV6-5 and TRBJ2-7; the D gene is possibly TRBD2 (6 bases). The source is a woman aged 25 to 39 in good health. CDR3 in amino acids: CASSYSGLMDYEQYF. CDR3 DNA sequence: TGTGCCAGCAGTTACTCTGGACTAATGGACTACGAGCAGTACTTC.